This TCR beta chain comes out of a study of blood T cell repertoires in COVID-19. This CDR3 contains 13 residues. Germline V gene sequence: CDR1 MNHNY, CDR2 SVGAGI (reference sequence). Trimming cost V 6 bases and J 4 bases, with 10 bases left between them. In its sample, this clone was seen once. Measured with immunoSEQ multiplex PCR; TCRdb has only the in-frame clones, and not every one. The table has roughly 150,000 clones, about 85% seen once; the top ten hold approximately 12%. This receptor was identified in a man in his 70s who had recovered from COVID-19. Sequencing input: peripheral blood. V is TRBV6-6 and J is TRBJ2-1; possible D gene TRBD2, 6 bases. The CDR3 reads CASSRGTYNEQFF. CDR3 sequence (DNA): TGTGCCAGCAGCCGAGGGACTTACAATGAGCAGTTCTTC.